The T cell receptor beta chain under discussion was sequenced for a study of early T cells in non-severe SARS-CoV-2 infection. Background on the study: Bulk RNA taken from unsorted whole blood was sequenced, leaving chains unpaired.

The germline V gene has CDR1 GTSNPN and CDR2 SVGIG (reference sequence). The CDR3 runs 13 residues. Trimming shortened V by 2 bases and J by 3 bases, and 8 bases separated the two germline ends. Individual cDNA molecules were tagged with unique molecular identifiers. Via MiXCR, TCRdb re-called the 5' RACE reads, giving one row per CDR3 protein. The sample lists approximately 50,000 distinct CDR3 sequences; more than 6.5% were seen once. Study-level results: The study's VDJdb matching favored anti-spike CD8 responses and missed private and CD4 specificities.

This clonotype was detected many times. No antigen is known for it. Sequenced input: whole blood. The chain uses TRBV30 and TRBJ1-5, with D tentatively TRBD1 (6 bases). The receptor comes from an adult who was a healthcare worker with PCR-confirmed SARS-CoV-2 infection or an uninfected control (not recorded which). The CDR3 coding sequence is TGTGCCTGGAGTCGGGACAACAATCAGCCCCAGCATTTT. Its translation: CAWSRDNNQPQHF.